This T cell receptor (beta chain) comes out of a study of blood T cell repertoires in COVID-19 (TCRdb year 2020). Some background on the complete study: Samples covering the acute and convalescent phases of COVID-19 were provided by collaborators in the United States, Italy and Spain. Deeply sampled blood TCRbeta repertoires from subjects exposed to, actively infected with, or recovered from COVID-19 were included in the dataset. Where HLA class I and class II types were available, the types were taken from metadata supplied by the sample provider, not from assay-based typing. Samples were obtained from the ongoing ImmuneRACE study (first 160 participants) and from about 1,300 subjects provided by 6 global collaborators. A de-identified subject ID, COVID-19 status, age in years and sex were almost always included in the sample metadata. The prospective study material was composed of cDNA or gDNA derived from T cells, B-cell-depleted T cells, or PBMCs. A freely available public database, intended as a resource for researchers studying the immune response to SARS-CoV-2, is where the repertoires were released. What the research found in general, with its limitations: The quantity of clinical and demographic metadata differed by source and by participant and was supplied without curation.

Each collaborating institution followed its own protocols to collect whole blood in K2EDTA tubes. Collaborator samples were shipped for TCRbeta analysis as frozen whole blood, isolated PBMCs, or DNA extracted from either sample type. Notes on this clone: The antigen this receptor binds is unknown. No per-base quality is available; no much larger clone lies one base away.

TCRbeta CDR3 regions were amplified from genomic DNA by means of the immunoSEQ Assay, a bias-controlled multiplex PCR. Per the source publication's procedure: Within the assay, amplification of reference gene primers was used to estimate how many nucleated cells each sample contained. To quantify the absolute abundance of each unique TCRbeta CDR3 rearrangement, sequence reads were collapsed and filtered. For each sample, productive Simpson clonality was calculated as the square root of Simpson's diversity index over productive rearrangements. Here the immuneACCESS table is served through TCRdb, limited to in-frame sequences with V and J called. Missing clones are a known gap in these copies; in checked studies unresolved V genes cover under half, and the rest lacks a known reason. V and J calls plus clone size are reproduced from that table; the DNA served to infer D and trimming. In all, the sample holds a few hundred thousand clones, and around 87% of those were seen once. Of the sample, 3% falls within the top ten clones.

V was cut back by 6 bases and J by 8 bases, leaving a gap of 16 bases between them. The CDR3 spans 13 residues, from the cysteine through the phenylalanine. Only the CDR3 region is kept as DNA, spanning 39 bases read in frame from base 1. What was sequenced was peripheral blood. This receptor was taken from a human donor in a cohort sampled during active COVID-19. The chain is made from TRBV12-3 or TRBV12-4 and TRBJ1-2; the D gene is perhaps TRBD1, on 6 matching bases. CDR3 sequence: CASRGGGGYGYTF. Here is the DNA: TGTGCCAGCAGGGGGGGAGGGGGATACGGCTACACCTTC.